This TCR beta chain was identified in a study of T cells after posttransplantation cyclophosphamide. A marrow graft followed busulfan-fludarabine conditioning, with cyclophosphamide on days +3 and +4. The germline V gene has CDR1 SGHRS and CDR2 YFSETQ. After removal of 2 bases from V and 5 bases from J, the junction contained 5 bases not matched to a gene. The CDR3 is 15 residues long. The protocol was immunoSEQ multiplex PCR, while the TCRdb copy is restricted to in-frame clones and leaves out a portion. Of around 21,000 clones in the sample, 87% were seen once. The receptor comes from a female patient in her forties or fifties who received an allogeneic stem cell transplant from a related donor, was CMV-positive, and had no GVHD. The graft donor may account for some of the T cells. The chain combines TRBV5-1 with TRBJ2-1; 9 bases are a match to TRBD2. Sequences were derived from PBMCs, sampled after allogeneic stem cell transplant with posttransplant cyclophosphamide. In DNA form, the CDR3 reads TGCGCCAGCAGCTTACTAGCGGGTCTTGACAATGAGCAGTTCTTC. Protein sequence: CASSLLAGLDNEQFF.